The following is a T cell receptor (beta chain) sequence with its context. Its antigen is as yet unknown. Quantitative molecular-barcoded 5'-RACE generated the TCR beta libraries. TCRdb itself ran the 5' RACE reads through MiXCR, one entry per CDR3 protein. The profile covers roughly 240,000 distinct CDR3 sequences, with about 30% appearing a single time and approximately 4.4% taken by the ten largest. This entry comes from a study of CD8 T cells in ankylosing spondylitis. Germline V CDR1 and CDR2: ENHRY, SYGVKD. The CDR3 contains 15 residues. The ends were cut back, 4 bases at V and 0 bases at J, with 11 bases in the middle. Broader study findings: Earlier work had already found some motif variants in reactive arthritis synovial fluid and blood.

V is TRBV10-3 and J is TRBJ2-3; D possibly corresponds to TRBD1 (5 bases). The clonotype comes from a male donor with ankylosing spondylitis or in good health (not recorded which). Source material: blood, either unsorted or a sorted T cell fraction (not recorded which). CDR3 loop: CAISGGLPSTDTQYF. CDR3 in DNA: TGTGCCATCAGTGGGGGCCTGCCTAGCACAGATACGCAGTATTTT.